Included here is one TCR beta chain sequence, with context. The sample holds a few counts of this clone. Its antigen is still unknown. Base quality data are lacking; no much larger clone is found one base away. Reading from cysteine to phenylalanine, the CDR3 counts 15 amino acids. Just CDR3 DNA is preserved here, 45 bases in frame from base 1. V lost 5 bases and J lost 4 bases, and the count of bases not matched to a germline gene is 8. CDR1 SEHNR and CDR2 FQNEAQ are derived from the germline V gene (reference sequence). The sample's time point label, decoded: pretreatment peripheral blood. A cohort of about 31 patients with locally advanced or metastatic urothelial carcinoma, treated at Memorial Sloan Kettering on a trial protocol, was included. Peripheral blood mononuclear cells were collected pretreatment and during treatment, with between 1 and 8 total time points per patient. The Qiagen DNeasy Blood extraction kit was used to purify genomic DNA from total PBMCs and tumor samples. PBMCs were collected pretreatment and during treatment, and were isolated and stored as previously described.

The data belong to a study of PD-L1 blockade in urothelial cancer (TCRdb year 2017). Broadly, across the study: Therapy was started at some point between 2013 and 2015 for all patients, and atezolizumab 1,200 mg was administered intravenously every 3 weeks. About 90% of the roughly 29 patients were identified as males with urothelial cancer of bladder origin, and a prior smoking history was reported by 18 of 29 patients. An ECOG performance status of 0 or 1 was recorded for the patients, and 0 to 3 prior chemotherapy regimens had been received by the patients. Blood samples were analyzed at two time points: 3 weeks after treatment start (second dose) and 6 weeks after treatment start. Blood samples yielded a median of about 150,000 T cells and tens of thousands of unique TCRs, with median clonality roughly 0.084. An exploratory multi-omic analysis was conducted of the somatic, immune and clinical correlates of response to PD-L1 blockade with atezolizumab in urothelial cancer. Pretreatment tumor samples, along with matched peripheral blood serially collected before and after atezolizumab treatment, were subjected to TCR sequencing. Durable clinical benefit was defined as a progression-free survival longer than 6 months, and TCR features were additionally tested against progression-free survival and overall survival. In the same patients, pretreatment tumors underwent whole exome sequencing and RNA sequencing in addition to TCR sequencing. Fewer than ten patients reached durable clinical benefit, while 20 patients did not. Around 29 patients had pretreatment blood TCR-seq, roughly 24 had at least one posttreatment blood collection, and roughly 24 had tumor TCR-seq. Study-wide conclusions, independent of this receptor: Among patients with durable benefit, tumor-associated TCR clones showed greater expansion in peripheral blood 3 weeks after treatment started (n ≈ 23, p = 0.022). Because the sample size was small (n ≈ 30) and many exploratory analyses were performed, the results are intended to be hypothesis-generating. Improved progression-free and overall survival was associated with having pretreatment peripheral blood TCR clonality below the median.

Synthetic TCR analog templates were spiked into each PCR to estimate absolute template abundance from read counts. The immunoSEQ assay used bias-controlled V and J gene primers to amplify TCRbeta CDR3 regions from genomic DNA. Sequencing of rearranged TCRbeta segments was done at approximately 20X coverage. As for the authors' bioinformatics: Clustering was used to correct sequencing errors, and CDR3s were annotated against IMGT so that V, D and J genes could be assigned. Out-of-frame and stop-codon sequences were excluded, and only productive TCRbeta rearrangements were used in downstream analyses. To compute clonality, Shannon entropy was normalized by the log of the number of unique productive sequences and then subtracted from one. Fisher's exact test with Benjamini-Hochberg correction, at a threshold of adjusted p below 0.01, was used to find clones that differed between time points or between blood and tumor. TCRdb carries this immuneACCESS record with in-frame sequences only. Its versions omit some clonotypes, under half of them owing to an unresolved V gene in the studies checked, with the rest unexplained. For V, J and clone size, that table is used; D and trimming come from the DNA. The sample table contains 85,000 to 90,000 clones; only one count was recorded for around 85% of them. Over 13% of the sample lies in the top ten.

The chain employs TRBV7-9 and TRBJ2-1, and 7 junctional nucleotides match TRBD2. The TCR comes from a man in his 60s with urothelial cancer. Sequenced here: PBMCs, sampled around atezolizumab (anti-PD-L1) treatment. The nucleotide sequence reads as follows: TGTGCCAGCAGCCCCAAAGCGGGAAGATACAATGAGCAGTTCTTC. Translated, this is CASSPKAGRYNEQFF.